This TCR beta chain stems from a study of radiotherapy plus CTLA-4 blockade in lung cancer. There are a few counts of this clone. Here immunoSEQ multiplex PCR was the method, and the copy in TCRdb shows in-frame clones only, minus some. This repertoire shows about 98,000 clones, around four fifths found once; its top ten account for around 3.5%. Germline CDR1 SNHLY, CDR2 FYNNEI. The CDR3 is 13 amino acids. V was trimmed by 8 bases and J by 0 bases, leaving 11 bases between them. The sequenced sample was peripheral blood, obtained from a patient treated with radiotherapy plus ipilimumab. This receptor was obtained from a human donor with non-small cell lung cancer who had a partial response to radiotherapy plus ipilimumab. The genes are TRBV2 and TRBJ2-7; maybe TRBD1 (5 bases). CDR3 nucleotide sequence: TGTGCCAGCCAAGGGGTTGGCTCCTACGAGCAGTACTTC. Translation gives CASQGVGSYEQYF.